These 30 T cell receptor beta chains were sequenced from one sample in a study of blood T cell repertoires in COVID-19. Sequenced by immunoSEQ multiplex PCR; TCRdb stores in-frame clones only, minus some. The data contain just over 60,000 clones, roughly three quarters of them singletons. Sequences were obtained from peripheral blood. The receptors stem from a woman of 80 years or more with active or convalescent COVID-19.

The rearrangement joins TRBV6-5 to TRBJ1-5, with D maybe TRBD1 (6 bases). Germline V lookup: CDR1 MNHEY, CDR2 SVGAGI. Trimming shortened V by 5 bases and J by 6 bases, and 17 bases separated the two germline ends. The CDR3 has 15 residues. The CDR3 region has the DNA TGTGCCAGCAGTACCCTTCAGGGGAGTGGTCAGCCCCAGCATTTT. It is translated as CASSTLQGSGQPQHF.

The chain employs TRBV12-3 or TRBV12-4 and TRBJ1-5; D perhaps matches TRBD1 (5 bases). Trimming removed 6 bases from V and 4 bases from J, with 10 bases in between. The CDR3 is 13 residues long. The CDR3 region is CASSRQSNQPQHF. The CDR3 DNA reads TGTGCCAGCAGCCGACAGAGTAATCAGCCCCAGCATTTT.

This clone was recorded a few times. The chain joins TRBV27 to TRBJ2-3; possibly TRBD2 for D (6 bases). Trimming pared 9 bases from V and 2 bases from J, leaving 12 bases between. The V gene's germline CDR1 is MNHEY and CDR2 SMNVEV (reference sequence). The CDR3 loop spans 13 amino acids. This chain's CDR3 is CASRLGPTDTQYF. In nucleotides, the CDR3 is TGTGCCAGTAGACTAGGCCCCACAGATACGCAGTATTTT.

CDR3: CATSDFSTGELFF. The CDR3 DNA sequence: TGTGCCACCAGTGATTTCTCCACCGGGGAGCTGTTTTTT. The chain joins TRBV24-1 to TRBJ2-2, with D unclear. The CDR3 is 13 amino acids. V lost 1 base, J lost 4 bases, and 3 bases lay in between. Germline CDR1 reads KGHDR; CDR2 reads SFDVKD.

CDR3 DNA sequence: TGTGCCAGTAGTATGAGCGCACGGGGAAACTATGGCTACACCTTC. Its protein is CASSMSARGNYGYTF. The chain carries TRBV19 and TRBJ1-2, with no clear D. Trimming stripped 3 bases from V and 2 bases from J, with 13 bases between. This CDR3 spans 15 amino acids. Germline CDR1 reads LNHDA; CDR2 reads SQIVND (reference sequence).

The rearrangement links TRBV19 to TRBJ1-1, with D unresolved. This CDR3 is built from 12 residues. Germline V gene lookup returns CDR1 LNHDA and CDR2 SQIVND (reference sequence). V was clipped by 5 bases and J by 3 bases, with 7 bases between them. The CDR3 here is CASSFTDTEAFF. CDR3 coding DNA: TGTGCCAGTAGTTTCACGGACACTGAAGCTTTCTTT.

The chain employs TRBV28 and TRBJ1-1, with 9 bases that match TRBD1. Germline CDR1 and CDR2: MDHEN and SYDVKM. This CDR3 is built from 21 residues. With V trimmed by 6 bases and J by 0 bases, 23 bases remained unmatched. CDR3 loop: CASRIASVGPQGANVNTEAFF. The CDR3 DNA follows: TGTGCCAGCAGAATAGCTAGTGTGGGACCACAGGGGGCCAATGTGAACACTGAAGCTTTCTTT.

The chain links TRBV5-4 to TRBJ1-1, with unresolved D. The CDR3 extends over 12 amino acids. V was cut by 4 bases and J by 3 bases, with 7 bases left in between. CDR1 and CDR2 from the germline V gene are SGHNT and YYREEE (reference sequence). In DNA, the CDR3 is TGTGCCAGCAGCCGGAGGGACACTGAAGCTTTCTTT. This encodes CASSRRDTEAFF. The entire variable domain, with the rest obtained from reference TRBV5-4 and TRBJ1-1, is as follows: ETGVTQSPTHLIKTRGQQVTLRCSSQSGHNTVSWYQQALGQGPQFIFQYYREEENGRGNFPPRFSGLQFPNYSSELNVNALELDDSALYLCASSRRDTEAFFGQGTRLTVV.

The chain carries TRBV18 and TRBJ1-2, with a tentative D call TRBD1 (6 bases). In germline, CDR1 is KGHSH, CDR2 LQKENI. This CDR3 comprises 17 residues. The V and J ends lost 3 bases and 0 bases respectively, with 17 bases between them. The CDR3: CASSPGALDSSNYGYTF. The DNA of the CDR3 is TGTGCCAGCTCACCCGGGGCTTTGGACAGTTCTAACTATGGCTACACCTTC.

This clone was observed once. The chain is built from TRBV5-1 and TRBJ2-5, with 8 bases that match TRBD2. The CDR3 sequence is 15 residues long. Germline CDR1 reads SGHRS; CDR2 reads YFSETQ. J lost 5 bases, V lost 0 bases, and 6 bases had no gene match. The CDR3 spells CASSLAGLERETQYF. As DNA, the CDR3 is TGCGCCAGCAGCTTGGCGGGACTAGAGCGGGAGACCCAGTACTTC.

The V gene is TRBV6-6, the J gene TRBJ1-2; 11 bases line up with TRBD1. V dropped 6 bases and J dropped 2; count of bases not matched to a gene: 2. There are 14 residues in the CDR3. Germline V gives CDR1 MNHNY, CDR2 SVGAGI (reference sequence). The CDR3 region has the DNA TGTGCCAGCAGCAGGGACAGGGGGAACTATGGCTACACCTTC. Translation: CASSRDRGNYGYTF.

The V call is TRBV5-1, the J call TRBJ2-3, with D maybe TRBD1 (5 bases). CDR1 and CDR2 (germline): SGHRS, YFSETQ. The CDR3 extends over 16 amino acids. The V and J ends lost 0 bases and 3 bases respectively, with 14 bases between them. As DNA, the CDR3 is TGCGCCAGCAGCTTGGAAGGCAGGGCACGGACAGATACGCAGTATTTT. Translating it yields CASSLEGRARTDTQYF.

The rearrangement uses TRBV5-1 and TRBJ2-1, with TRBD1 matching over 10 bases. This CDR3 region has 18 residues. Germline V gene sequence: CDR1 SGHRS, CDR2 YFSETQ. J was trimmed by 8 bases and V by 0 bases; bases with no gene match: 14. CDR3: CASSLGEGQGHLLDEQFF. The CDR3 DNA is TGCGCCAGCAGCTTGGGAGAGGGACAGGGGCACCTTTTAGATGAGCAGTTCTTC.

The chain has TRBV3-1 (or the pseudogene TRBV3-2) and TRBJ2-7, with 12 bases identical to TRBD2. The CDR3 runs to 18 residues. The V gene end was trimmed by 4 bases and the J gene end by 1 base; junction bases not matched to a gene: 11. Germline V lookup: CDR1 LGHDT, CDR2 YNNKEL (reference sequence). The CDR3 sequence is CASSPRLAGGPVSYEQYF. DNA for the CDR3: TGTGCCAGCAGCCCCCGGCTAGCGGGGGGGCCAGTTTCCTACGAGCAGTACTTC.

This rearrangement joins TRBV7-3 to TRBJ2-5, with 7 bases matching TRBD1. Germline V gene sequence: CDR1 SGHTA, CDR2 FQGTGA. CDR3 length: 14 amino acids. The J segment lost 4 bases and the V segment lost 5 bases, leaving 7 bases of the junction unmatched. The CDR3, as DNA: TGTGCCAGCAGCCCAGGGGGTAGGGGAGAGACCCAGTACTTC. Amino acid sequence: CASSPGGRGETQYF.

The genes are TRBV27 and TRBJ1-2; D is undetermined. The V gene's germline CDR1 is MNHEY and CDR2 SMNVEV (reference sequence). This CDR3 has 13 residues. Trimming took 0 bases from V and 2 from J, leaving 4 bases between them. CDR3 nucleotides: TGTGCCAGCAGTTTATCTGGCAACTATGGCTACACCTTC. Amino acids: CASSLSGNYGYTF.

The rearrangement links TRBV6-5 to TRBJ1-2; TRBD1 might be the D (6 bases). Germline CDR1 MNHEY, CDR2 SVGAGI. V was clipped by 5 bases and J by 4 bases, with 14 bases between them. The CDR3 sequence is 14 residues long. CDR3 amino acids: CASSKPGQLYGYTF. The CDR3 DNA is TGTGCCAGCAGTAAGCCGGGACAACTCTATGGCTACACCTTC.

This chain uses TRBV7-9 with TRBJ1-1; D is possibly TRBD1 (5 bases). The CDR3 covers 15 residues. Germline CDR1 and CDR2: SEHNR and FQNEAQ (reference sequence). Trimming took off 5 bases at V and 4 bases at J, with 17 bases between the two ends. The DNA of the CDR3 is TGTGCCAGCAGCCCTCTCGGGGGTCCGGGCACTGAAGCTTTCTTT. Translating it yields CASSPLGGPGTEAFF.

The chain links TRBV6-5 to TRBJ2-5, with D hard to call. Germline CDR1 MNHEY, CDR2 SVGAGI. Trimming took off 6 bases at V and 5 bases at J, with 13 bases between the two ends. CDR3 length: 13 amino acids. The CDR3 loop is CASREPARETQYF. The CDR3 DNA reads as TGTGCCAGCAGGGAGCCGGCCCGGGAGACCCAGTACTTC.

The rearrangement links TRBV9 to TRBJ2-5; no firm D call. Germline lookup yields CDR1 SGDLS and CDR2 YYNGEE. The CDR3 consists of 14 residues. Trimming took off 0 bases at V and 1 base at J, with 7 bases between the two ends. The CDR3 region is CASSVDIGQETQYF. The DNA for the CDR3 is TGTGCCAGCAGCGTAGACATTGGCCAAGAGACCCAGTACTTC.

This rearrangement joins TRBV19 to TRBJ1-2, with 8 nucleotides matching TRBD1. J gave up 4 bases and V 5 bases, and 9 bases lay outside the gene matches. Germline lookup yields CDR1 LNHDA and CDR2 SQIVND (reference sequence). The CDR3 spans 15 residues. This chain's CDR3 is CASSPQGDAGYGYTF. CDR3 in DNA: TGTGCCAGTAGTCCACAGGGGGATGCTGGCTATGGCTACACCTTC.

The genes are TRBV6-6 and TRBJ2-7; TRBD1 might be the D (6 bases). The V end was cut by 2 bases, the J end by 2 bases, with 13 bases between. In germline, CDR1 is MNHNY, CDR2 SVGAGI (reference sequence). This CDR3 contains 15 residues. The CDR3 bases are TGTGCCAGCAGTTACGGTTTTGAGGGGGCCTACGAGCAGTACTTC. It encodes CASSYGFEGAYEQYF.

The chain carries TRBV6-5 and TRBJ2-7; D ambiguous. Trimming removed 7 bases from V and 0 bases from J, with 10 bases in between. Germline assignment: CDR1 MNHEY and CDR2 SVGAGI. This CDR3 region has 13 residues. Written as DNA, the CDR3 is TGTGCCAGCACCGCACTAAGCTCCTACGAGCAGTACTTC. Translated, it gives CASTALSSYEQYF.

The chain has TRBV24-1 and TRBJ2-3; D is unclear. Trimming pared 3 bases from V and 2 bases from J, leaving 20 bases between. Per the germline V gene, CDR1 is KGHDR and CDR2 is SFDVKD. This CDR3 contains 18 residues. The CDR3 nucleotides are TGTGCCACCAGTGATCGAGACTCCCCGTCCCCACACACAGATACGCAGTATTTT. Translation gives CATSDRDSPSPHTDTQYF.

The chain carries TRBV19 and TRBJ1-6; D unresolved. Germline lookup yields CDR1 LNHDA and CDR2 SQIVND (reference sequence). V lost 3 bases and J 3 bases, leaving 9 bases between the germline ends. The CDR3 has 15 residues. The CDR3 nucleotides read TGTGCCAGTAGTATCGAGGTCTTCTATAATTCACCCCTCCACTTT. This gives the protein CASSIEVFYNSPLHF. The whole variable domain, remainder taken from reference TRBV19 and TRBJ1-6, is DGGITQSPKYLFRKEGQNVTLSCEQNLNHDAMYWYRQDPGQGLRLIYYSQIVNDFQKGDIAEGYSVSREKKESFPLTVTSAQKNPTAFYLCASSIEVFYNSPLHFGNGTRLTVT.

The chain recombines TRBV7-9 with TRBJ2-7; 9 bases map to TRBD1. Unmatched junction bases numbered 6, after V lost 5 bases and J lost 4 bases. Germline V gene lookup returns CDR1 SEHNR and CDR2 FQNEAQ (reference sequence). This CDR3 has 14 residues. In nucleotides, the CDR3 is TGTGCCAGCAGCCCCGGGACAGGGCCATACGAGCAGTACTTC. Its translation is CASSPGTGPYEQYF.

The sample holds a few counts of this clone. Additional DNA sequences in this sample encode the identical CDR3. CDR3 in DNA: TGTGCCAGCAGCTTAGTGGCCGGGGAGAATAACTATGGCTACACCTTC. It yields the protein CASSLVAGENNYGYTF. This sequence joins TRBV7-8 and TRBJ1-2, with D uncertain. The CDR3 totals 16 residues. Looked up from germline, CDR1 is SGHVS and CDR2 is FQNEAQ. With 1 base removed from V and 1 base from J, the gap between germline ends came to 13 bases. Drawing the rest from reference TRBV7-8 and TRBJ1-2, the complete variable domain is GAGVSQSPRYKVAKRGQDVALRCDPISGHVSLFWYQQALGQGPEFLTYFQNEAQLDKSGLPSDRFFAERPEGSVSTLKIQRTQQEDSAVYLCASSLVAGENNYGYTFGSGTRLTVV.

The V gene is TRBV2, the J gene TRBJ1-4; TRBD1 might be the D (5 bases). The CDR3 is 13 residues long. CDR1 is SNHLY and CDR2 is FYNNEI in the germline V gene. Trimming took 6 bases from V and 8 from J, leaving 13 bases between them. CDR3 coding DNA: TGTGCCAGCAGATCGACAGCGGGGGAAAAACTGTTTTTT. Protein product: CASRSTAGEKLFF.

The chain uses TRBV7-3 and TRBJ2-1; 7 positions agree with TRBD2. CDR3 length: 15 residues. The junction had 7 bases not matched to a gene; V was cut back by 2 bases and J by 6 bases. The germline V gene has CDR1 SGHTA and CDR2 FQGTGA. CDR3 DNA sequence: TGTGCCAGCAGCTTACGGGGAGGGTGGTCCAATGAGCAGTTCTTC. Amino acid sequence: CASSLRGGWSNEQFF.

The genes are TRBV5-1 and TRBJ2-1; 8 bases match TRBD2. CDR3 size: 13 residues. V lost 0 bases to trimming and J lost 9 bases; unmatched junction nucleotides: 2. Germline CDR1 and CDR2: SGHRS and YFSETQ. The CDR3 DNA reads as TGCGCCAGCAGCTTGGCCAGCGGGGGTGAGCAGTTCTTC. Amino acids: CASSLASGGEQFF. Using reference TRBV5-1 and TRBJ2-1 for the parts outside the CDR3, the full variable domain is KAGVTQTPRYLIKTRGQQVTLSCSPISGHRSVSWYQQTPGQGLQFLFEYFSETQRNKGNFPGRFSGRQFSNSRSEMNVSTLELGDSALYLCASSLASGGEQFFGPGTRLTVL.